This T cell receptor beta chain derives from a study of blood T cell repertoires in COVID-19. The wider study: The samples span acute and convalescent COVID-19 from the United States, Italy and Spain.

The V gene's germline CDR1 is SNHLY and CDR2 FYNNEI. The CDR3 totals 15 residues. Germline trimming cut 4 bases from V and 10 bases from J; bases unmatched to any gene: 15. In the authors' workflow: Estimation of nucleated cell counts relied on the amplification of reference gene primers. Some clones are missing from TCRdb's copy, which holds only in-frame ones; the method was immunoSEQ multiplex PCR. V and J calls and clone size are those listed in that table; D and trimming were worked out from the DNA. The sample records around 70,000 clones, about 90% being singletons. This chain joins TRBV2 and TRBJ1-1, with TRBD1 matching 7 bases. Sequencing input: peripheral blood. This receptor was obtained from a human donor in a cohort sampled during active COVID-19. The DNA for the CDR3 is TGTGCCAGCAGTGCCTCGACAGGGAGCCCTAGAGGAGCTTTCTTT. This encodes CASSASTGSPRGAFF.